This T cell receptor (beta chain) was profiled in a study of T cell repertoires in urothelial bladder cancer. Assay: immunoSEQ multiplex PCR; the TCRdb copy retains only in-frame clones and omits some. The profile shows 5,000 to 6,500 clones, over 70% of them singletons. The CDR3 has 18 residues. CDR1 is MNHNS, CDR2 SASEGT, per germline. The germline V and J ends were trimmed by 1 base and 5 bases, with 23 bases remaining between them. This receptor was taken from a human donor with urothelial carcinoma. Material for sequencing was tumor-infiltrating cells from bladder cancer. The gene calls are TRBV6-1 and TRBJ2-5; D remains ambiguous. CDR3 bases: TGTGCCAGCAGTGAAGGGGTCATTGGGCGGAAGAAGGTCGAGACCCAGTACTTC. Encoded protein: CASSEGVIGRKKVETQYF.